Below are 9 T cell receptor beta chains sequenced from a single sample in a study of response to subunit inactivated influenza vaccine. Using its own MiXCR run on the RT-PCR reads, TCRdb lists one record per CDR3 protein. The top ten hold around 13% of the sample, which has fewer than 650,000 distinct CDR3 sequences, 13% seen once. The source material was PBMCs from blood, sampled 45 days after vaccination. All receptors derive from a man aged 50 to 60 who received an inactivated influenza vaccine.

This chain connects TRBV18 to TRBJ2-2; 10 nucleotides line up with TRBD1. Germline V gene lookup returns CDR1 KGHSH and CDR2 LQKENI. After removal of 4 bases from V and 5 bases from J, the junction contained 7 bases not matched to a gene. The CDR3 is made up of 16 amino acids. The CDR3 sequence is CASSLSTGGWTGELFF. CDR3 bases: TGTGCCAGCTCACTTTCGACAGGGGGCTGGACCGGGGAGCTGTTTTTT.

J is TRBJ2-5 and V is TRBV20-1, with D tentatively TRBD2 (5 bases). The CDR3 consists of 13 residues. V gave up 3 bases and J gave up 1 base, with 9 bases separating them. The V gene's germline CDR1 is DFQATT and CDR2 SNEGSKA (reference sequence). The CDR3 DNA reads TGCAGTGCTAGTCCACTAGGCCAAGAGACCCAGTACTTC. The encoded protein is CSASPLGQETQYF.

The CDR3 nucleotides are TGTGCCAGTGGTTATCCAGGGCTCTCCTACAATGAGCAGTTCTTC. Encoded protein: CASGYPGLSYNEQFF. The V gene is TRBV6-5, the J gene TRBJ2-1; possibly TRBD1 for D (5 bases). The CDR3 contains 15 residues. CDR1 and CDR2 from the germline V gene are MNHEY and SVGAGI. Trimming stripped 9 bases from V and 0 bases from J, with 15 bases between.

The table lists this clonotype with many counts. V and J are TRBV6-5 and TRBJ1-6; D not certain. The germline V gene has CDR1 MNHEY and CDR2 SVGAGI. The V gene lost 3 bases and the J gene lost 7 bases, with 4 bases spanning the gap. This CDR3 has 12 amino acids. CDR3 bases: TGTGCCAGCAGTTATGCGAATTCACCCCTCCACTTT. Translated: CASSYANSPLHF.

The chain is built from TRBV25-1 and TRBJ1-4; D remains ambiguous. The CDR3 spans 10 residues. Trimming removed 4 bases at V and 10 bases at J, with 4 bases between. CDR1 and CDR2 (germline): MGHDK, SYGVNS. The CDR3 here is CASSAGKLFF. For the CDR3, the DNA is TGTGCCAGCAGTGCGGGAAAACTGTTTTTT.

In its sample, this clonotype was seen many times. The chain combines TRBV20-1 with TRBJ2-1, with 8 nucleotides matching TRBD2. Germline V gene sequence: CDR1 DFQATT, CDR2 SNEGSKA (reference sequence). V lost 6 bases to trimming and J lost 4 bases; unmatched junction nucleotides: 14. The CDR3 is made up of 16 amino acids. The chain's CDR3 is CSAVVSGSGLYNEQFF. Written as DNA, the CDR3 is TGCAGTGCCGTAGTCAGCGGGAGTGGCCTTTACAATGAGCAGTTCTTC.

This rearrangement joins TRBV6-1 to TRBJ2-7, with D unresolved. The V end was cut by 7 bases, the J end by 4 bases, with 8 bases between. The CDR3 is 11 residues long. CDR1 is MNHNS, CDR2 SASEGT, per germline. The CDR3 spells CASKSGYEQYF. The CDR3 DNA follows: TGTGCCAGCAAGTCTGGGTACGAGCAGTACTTC.

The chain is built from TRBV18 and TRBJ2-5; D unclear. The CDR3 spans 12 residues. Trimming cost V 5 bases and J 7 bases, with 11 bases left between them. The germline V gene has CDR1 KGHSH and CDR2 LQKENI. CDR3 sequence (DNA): TGTGCCAGCTCAGAGGTAGCATGGACCCAGTACTTC. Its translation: CASSEVAWTQYF.

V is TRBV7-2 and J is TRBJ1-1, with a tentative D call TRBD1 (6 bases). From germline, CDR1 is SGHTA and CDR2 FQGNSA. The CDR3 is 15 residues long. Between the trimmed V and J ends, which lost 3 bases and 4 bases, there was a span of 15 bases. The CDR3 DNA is TGTGCCAGCAGCTTCCTTGGGGGGCTCGGCACTGAAGCTTTCTTT. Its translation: CASSFLGGLGTEAFF.